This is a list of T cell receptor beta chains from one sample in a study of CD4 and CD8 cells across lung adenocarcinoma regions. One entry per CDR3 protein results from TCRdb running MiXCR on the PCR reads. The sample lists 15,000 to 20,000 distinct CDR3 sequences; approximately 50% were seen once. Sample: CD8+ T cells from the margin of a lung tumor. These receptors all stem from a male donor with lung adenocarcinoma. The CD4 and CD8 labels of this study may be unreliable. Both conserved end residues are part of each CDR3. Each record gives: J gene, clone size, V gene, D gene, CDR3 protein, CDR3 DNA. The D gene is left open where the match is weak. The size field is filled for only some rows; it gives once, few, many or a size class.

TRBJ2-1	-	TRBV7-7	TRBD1	CALGVRDSLNEQFF	TGTGCTTTGGGCGTCCGGGACAGCCTAAATGAGCAGTTCTTC
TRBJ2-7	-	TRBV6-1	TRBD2	CASTLVWTSTYEQYF	TGTGCCAGCACTCTTGTTTGGACTAGCACCTACGAGCAGTACTTC
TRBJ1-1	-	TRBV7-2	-	CASKDFITRAEAFF	TGTGCCAGCAAAGACTTTATTACGCGCGCTGAAGCTTTCTTT
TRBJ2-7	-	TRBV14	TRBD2	CASSQDWGLGGEQYF	TGTGCCAGCAGCCAAGATTGGGGATTGGGAGGGGAGCAGTACTTC
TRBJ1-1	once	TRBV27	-	CASSEGRRTEAFF	TGTGCCAGCAGCGAGGGGCGGAGAACTGAAGCTTTCTTT
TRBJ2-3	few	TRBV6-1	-	CASSWGTGTDTQYF	TGTGCCAGCAGCTGGGGGACGGGGACAGATACGCAGTATTTT
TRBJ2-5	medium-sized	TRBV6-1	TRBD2	CASSDSGSETQYF	TGTGCCAGCAGTGATAGCGGGAGTGAGACCCAGTACTTC
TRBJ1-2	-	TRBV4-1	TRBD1	CASSQSQGGNYGYTF	TGCGCCAGCAGCCAATCTCAGGGGGGGAACTATGGCTACACCTTC
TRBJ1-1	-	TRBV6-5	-	CASSYGGMLNTEAFF	TGTGCCAGCAGTTACGGTGGAATGCTGAACACTGAAGCTTTCTTT
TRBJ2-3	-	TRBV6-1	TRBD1	CARRTGTGDLKGTDTQYF	TGTGCCAGGCGAACCGGGACAGGGGACCTTAAGGGCACAGATACGCAGTATTTT
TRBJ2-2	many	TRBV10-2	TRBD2	CASRPPSGSNTGELFF	TGCGCCAGCAGGCCCCCTAGCGGGTCGAACACCGGGGAGCTGTTTTTT
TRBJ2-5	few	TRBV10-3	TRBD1	CAISDESDREETQYF	TGTGCCATCAGTGACGAGTCAGACAGGGAGGAGACCCAGTACTTC
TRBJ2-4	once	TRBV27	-	CASGRATGLRAKNIQYF	TGTGCCAGCGGCCGCGCGACGGGGCTGCGAGCCAAAAACATTCAGTACTTC
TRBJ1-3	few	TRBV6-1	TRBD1	CASSVGRGPSSGNTIYF	TGTGCCAGTAGTGTTGGCAGGGGGCCGAGCTCTGGAAACACCATATATTTT
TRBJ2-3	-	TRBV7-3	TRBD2	CASSLLKTSGTLDTQYF	TGTGCCAGCAGCTTATTAAAGACTAGCGGCACATTGGATACGCAGTATTTT
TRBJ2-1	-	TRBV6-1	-	CASGGAGRRDGDTQYF	TGTGCCAGCGGGGGGGCCGGGAGACGGGATGGGGATACCCAGTATTTC
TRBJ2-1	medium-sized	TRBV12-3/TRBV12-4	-	CASSLALALEQFF	TGTGCCAGCAGTTTAGCCCTAGCGCTTGAGCAGTTCTTC
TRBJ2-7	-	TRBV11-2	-	CASSLDPGGIRNF	TGTGCCAGCAGCTTAGATCCAGGGGGGATTCGGAACTTC
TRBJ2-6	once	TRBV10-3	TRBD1	CAISQGAAGSNVQTF	TGTGCCATCAGCCAGGGGGCGGCGGGGTCCAACGTGCAGACCTTC
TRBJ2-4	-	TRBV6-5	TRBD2	CASSYGGIAGVNIQYF	TGTGCCAGCAGTTACGGTGGAATAGCGGGAGTTAACATTCAGTACTTC
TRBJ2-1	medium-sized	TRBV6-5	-	CASSWGLEAVNEQFF	TGTGCCAGCAGTTGGGGGCTAGAAGCGGTCAATGAGCAGTTCTTC
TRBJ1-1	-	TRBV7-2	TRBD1	CASSLGGQGLEAFF	TGTGCCAGCAGCTTAGGGGGACAGGGCCTTGAAGCTTTCTTT
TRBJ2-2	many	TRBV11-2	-	CASRKDGSTGELFF	TGTGCCAGCAGGAAAGACGGGAGCACCGGGGAGCTGTTTTTT
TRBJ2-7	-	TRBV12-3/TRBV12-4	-	CASCRGYNEQYF	TGTGCCAGCTGCCGGGGGTATAACGAGCAGTACTTC
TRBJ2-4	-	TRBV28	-	CASSPFRGEAKNIQYF	TGTGCCAGCAGTCCCTTCAGGGGCGAGGCCAAAAACATTCAGTACTTC
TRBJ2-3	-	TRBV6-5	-	CASSYYQTSTDTQYF	TGTGCCAGCAGTTATTACCAGACTAGCACAGATACGCAGTATTTT
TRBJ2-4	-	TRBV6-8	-	CASRGEGGGTQNTQYF	TGTGCTAGCAGGGGAGAAGGGGGGGGGACCCAAAACACCCAGTACTTC
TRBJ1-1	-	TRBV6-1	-	CASSIRVGTEAFF	TGTGCCAGCAGTATCAGGGTGGGCACTGAAGCTTTCTTT
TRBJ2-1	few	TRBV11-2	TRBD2	CASSPGLAGVGNEQFF	TGTGCCAGCAGCCCAGGACTAGCGGGAGTGGGAAATGAGCAGTTCTTC
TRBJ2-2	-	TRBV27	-	CASSLSLPNYEELFF	TGTGCCAGCAGTTTGAGTCTACCCAACTACGAGGAGCTGTTTTTC
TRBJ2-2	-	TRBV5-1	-	CAIGLKAVSTGTQFF	TGCGCCATCGGCCTGAAGGCTGTGAGCACAGGGACGCAGTTTTTT
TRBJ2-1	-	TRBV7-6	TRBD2	CASSHGTNNEQFF	TGTGCCAGCAGCCACGGGACTAACAATGAGCAGTTCTTC
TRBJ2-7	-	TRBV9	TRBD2	CASSMSGSSYEQYF	TGTGCCAGCAGCATGAGCGGGAGTTCTTACGAGCAGTACTTC
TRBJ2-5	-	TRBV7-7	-	CASSLASQQGTQYF	TGTGCTAGCAGCTTAGCGAGCCAGCAAGGGACCCAGTACTTC
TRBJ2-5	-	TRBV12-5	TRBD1	CASGYSPDRGKKTQYF	TGTGCTAGTGGTTATTCCCCCGACAGGGGCAAAAAGACCCAGTACTTC
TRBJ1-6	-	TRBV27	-	CASRGRTTLYNSPLHF	TGTGCCAGCAGAGGACGGACTACGCTCTATAATTCACCCCTCCACTTT
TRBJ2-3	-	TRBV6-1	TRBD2	CVSSRSGRTDTQYF	TGTGTCAGCAGCAGGAGCGGGAGGACAGATACGCAGTATTTT
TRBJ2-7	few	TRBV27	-	CASGHHEQYF	TGTGCCAGTGGCCATCACGAGCAGTACTTC
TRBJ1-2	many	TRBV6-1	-	CASRPTANYGYTF	TGTGCCAGCAGGCCTACAGCTAACTATGGCTACACCTTC
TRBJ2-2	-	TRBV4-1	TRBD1	CASSPGTGRLTGELFF	TGCGCCAGCAGCCCAGGGACAGGGAGACTCACCGGGGAGCTGTTTTTT
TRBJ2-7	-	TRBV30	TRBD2	CAWSVSGGPWDEQYF	TGTGCCTGGAGTGTTAGCGGGGGGCCTTGGGACGAGCAGTACTTC
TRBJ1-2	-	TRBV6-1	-	CASSESRVRGYTF	TGTGCCAGCAGTGAATCGAGGGTCCGGGGCTACACCTTC
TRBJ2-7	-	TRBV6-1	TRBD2	CASRCVGGKDTQYF	TGTGCCAGCAGGTGCGTGGGGGGGAAAGACACGCAGTACTTC
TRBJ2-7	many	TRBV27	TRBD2	CASRLGAIALAESSYEQYF	TGTGCCAGCCGTTTAGGAGCGATCGCCCTAGCGGAGAGCTCCTACGAGCAGTACTTC
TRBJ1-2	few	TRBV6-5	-	CASILTPGDNYGYTF	TGTGCCAGCATTCTCACCCCAGGGGATAACTATGGCTACACCTTC
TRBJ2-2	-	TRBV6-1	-	CASIGSSGELFF	TGTGCCAGCATAGGTAGTAGCGGGGAGCTGTTTTTT
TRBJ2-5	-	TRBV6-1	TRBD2	CASRGRGGRGPETQYF	TGTGCCAGCAGGGGGCGGGGGGGCCGTGGCCCAGAGACCCAGTACTTC
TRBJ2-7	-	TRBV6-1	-	CASSGQPNYEQYF	TGTGCCAGCAGCGGACAGCCAAACTACGAGCAGTACTTC